This TCR beta chain was found in a study of response to subunit inactivated influenza vaccine. TCRdb reanalysed the RT-PCR reads using MiXCR and keeps one entry per CDR3 protein. The table records around 570,000 distinct CDR3 sequences, roughly 10% of them present only once. CDR3 length equals 13 residues. V shed 5 bases and J shed 5 bases, with 12 bases lying between them. The germline V gene has CDR1 SEHNR and CDR2 FQNEAQ (reference sequence). These same data were also listed under a study on T cells expressing NK-cell markers. Turning to that study: The TCR beta cDNA came from 5'RACE template switching with UMIs. The sequencing cohort of eight donors included seven HCMV-seropositive individuals and one seronegative individual. For about six donors, the dominant NKG2C+ clonotypes made up roughly 1.0-7.0% of their CD8+ T cells.

This TCR derives from a man between 50 and 59 years old who received an inactivated influenza vaccine. The chain employs TRBV7-9 and TRBJ1-1; D is undetermined. The sample was PBMCs from blood, taken on the day of vaccination. Here the CDR3 DNA reads TGTGCCAGCAGCGGCATGGCTGGTACTGAAGCTTTCTTT. It translates to CASSGMAGTEAFF.